Listed below are T cell receptor beta chains from one sample, sequenced in a study of T-cell reconstitution after alpha-beta-depleted transplantation in children. TCRdb re-analysed the PCR reads in MiXCR, keeping a single row per CDR3 protein. The sample consists of hundreds of thousands of distinct CDR3 sequences, under 15% of them appearing once. Sequencing was performed on PBMCs from the stem cell graft donor, taken from the stem cell graft. The receptor source for this set is a human donor who donated a stem cell graft to a child with combined immunodeficiency. Both conserved end residues are part of each CDR3. The D gene is left open where the match is weak. Clone size, where shown, is once, few, many, or a class for clones that have expanded.

>TRBV20-1|TRBD1|TRBJ2-5|few
TGCAGTGCTAGAGATAGACAGGGGCGGGAGACCCAGTACTTC
CSARDRQGRETQYF
>TRBV12-3/TRBV12-4|NA|TRBJ2-5|NA
TGTGCCAGCACCACGGGGGGCGAAGAGACCCAGTACTTC
CASTTGGEETQYF
>TRBV19|TRBD2|TRBJ2-1|NA
TGTGCCAGTAGTATTCTTCCAACCGGGGGGGATGAGCAGTTCTTC
CASSILPTGGDEQFF
>TRBV30|TRBD1|TRBJ1-1|NA
TGTGCCTGGAGTCTAGGACAGGGACCGAACACTGAAGCTTTCTTT
CAWSLGQGPNTEAFF
>TRBV12-3/TRBV12-4|TRBD2|TRBJ2-1|NA
TGTGCCAGCTGTTTATTGGTGAGGGGAGTAGCGGGAATCTACAATGAGCAGTTCTTC
CASCLLVRGVAGIYNEQFF
>TRBV12-5|NA|TRBJ2-1|NA
TGTGCTAGTGGTTTTGGCCGATCCTCCTACAATGAGCAGTTCTTC
CASGFGRSSYNEQFF
>TRBV5-4|NA|TRBJ2-1|few
TGTGCCAGCAGCTTCATAGGAGGTGGTGAGCAGTTCTTC
CASSFIGGGEQFF
>TRBV5-1|NA|TRBJ1-2|many
TGCGCCAGCAGCTTGGCGATGGCGGAGGGGGACGGCTACACCTTC
CASSLAMAEGDGYTF
>TRBV9|TRBD2|TRBJ2-5|NA
TGTGCCAGCAGCGTCACTAGCGAGTACCAAGAGACCCAGTACTTC
CASSVTSEYQETQYF
>TRBV11-2|NA|TRBJ2-1|many
TGTGCCAGCAGCCGAGTCTACAATGAGCAGTTCTTC
CASSRVYNEQFF
>TRBV20-1|NA|TRBJ2-7|NA
TGCAGTGCCCGGCCGGGCTATACCTACGAGCAGTACTTC
CSARPGYTYEQYF
>TRBV20-1|NA|TRBJ2-7|NA
TGCAGTGCTAGGTTCACCCTCCTCTCCGAGCAGTACTTC
CSARFTLLSEQYF
>TRBV15|NA|TRBJ2-1|many
TGTGCCACCAGCAGAGTAGTTGGGAATGAGCAGTTCTTC
CATSRVVGNEQFF
>TRBV27|TRBD1|TRBJ2-7|NA
TGTGCCAGCTGGACCGGGACAGGAAGCTACGAGCAGTACTTC
CASWTGTGSYEQYF
>TRBV29-1|TRBD1|TRBJ2-7|NA
TGCAGCGTCGAAACAGGGGGCGGTTACGAGCAGTACTTC
CSVETGGGYEQYF
>TRBV5-4|TRBD1|TRBJ2-1|NA
TGTGCCAGCAGCGTGCCGGTTACGACAGGGGACAATGAGCAGTTCTTC
CASSVPVTTGDNEQFF
>TRBV29-1|TRBD2|TRBJ2-1|NA
TGCAGCACAAGAGGGGGAGTAGCGGGAGTGAAAGGCCCATCAAGCTCCTACAATGAGCAGTTCTTC
CSTRGGVAGVKGPSSSYNEQFF
>TRBV9|TRBD1|TRBJ2-1|NA
TGTGCCAGCAGCCTCCGGGACAGGGTGTGGGACAATGAGCAGTTCTTC
CASSLRDRVWDNEQFF
>TRBV7-9|TRBD1|TRBJ2-1|NA
TGTGCCAGCAGCCTTGCGACCGGGACAGGGGCGTTTTTGGGGTACAATGAGCAGTTCTTC
CASSLATGTGAFLGYNEQFF
>TRBV11-1|TRBD2|TRBJ2-3|few
TGTGCCAGCAGCCCCCGGACTAGCGGAGGTCGGTGGGGCCTAGATACGCAGTATTTT
CASSPRTSGGRWGLDTQYF
>TRBV6-1|NA|TRBJ1-2|many
TGTGCCAGCAGTGAAGATAACAGGGTGTTCTATGGCTACACCTTC
CASSEDNRVFYGYTF
>TRBV2|TRBD1|TRBJ1-4|NA
TGTGCCAGCAGTCGGGACAGGGGTAATGAAAAACTGTTTTTT
CASSRDRGNEKLFF
>TRBV18|TRBD2|TRBJ2-1|few
TGTGCCAGCTCACCTCTACTAGCGGGGGGTTTTTTCAATGAGCAGTTCTTC
CASSPLLAGGFFNEQFF
>TRBV4-3|NA|TRBJ2-1|few
TGCGCCAGCAGCCAAGATAGATGGGAACCGACAAGGAATGAGCAGTTCTTC
CASSQDRWEPTRNEQFF